The clone carrying this TCR beta chain was recorded once. The antigen remains undetermined. These data are taken from a study of T cell responses to AZD1222 COVID-19 vaccine. Notes on the study in general: Reports indicate that nearly half of spike-specific TCRs are directed at unmutated variant regions.

CDR1 is SGHTA and CDR2 is FQGNSA in the germline V gene. With V trimmed by 4 bases and J by 4 bases, 2 bases remained unmatched. The CDR3 is 14 residues long. Produced via immunoSEQ multiplex PCR; TCRdb's table is partial and in-frame only. The repertoire holds approximately 28,000 clones, with 92% as singletons. This TCR came from an adult who received the AZD1222 COVID-19 vaccine. This sequence joins TRBV7-2 and TRBJ1-5; 9 nucleotides line up with TRBD1. Specimen: peripheral blood, collected 28 days after the second AZD1222 dose. DNA for the CDR3: TGTGCCAGCAGCTCCGGGACAGGGAATCAGCCCCAGCATTTT. This gives the protein CASSSGTGNQPQHF.